This T cell receptor beta chain emerged from a study of graft-versus-host responses after intestinal transplantation. Of note for this clone: The antigen is undetermined.

The study, taken as a whole, reports: Patients with graft-donor T cell macrochimerism had high graft-versus-host to host-versus-graft clonal ratios in allografts.

The assay was immunoSEQ multiplex PCR, and TCRdb's table has in-frame clones only and misses some. The sample shows tens of thousands of clones, roughly 90% of them seen only once. CDR3 length: 13 residues. CDR1 and CDR2 (germline): SGHRS, YFSETQ. V was cut by 7 bases and J by 0 bases, with 11 bases left in between. The source material was bone marrow, sampled 734 days after intestinal transplantation. The V and J genes are TRBV5-1 and TRBJ2-7, with D hard to call. The source of this sequence is a human patient who received an intestinal transplant, so some T cells may come from the graft donor. In DNA form, the CDR3 reads TGCGCCAGCCGCCCCGGCAGCTCCTACGAGCAGTACTTC. Encoded protein: CASRPGSSYEQYF.